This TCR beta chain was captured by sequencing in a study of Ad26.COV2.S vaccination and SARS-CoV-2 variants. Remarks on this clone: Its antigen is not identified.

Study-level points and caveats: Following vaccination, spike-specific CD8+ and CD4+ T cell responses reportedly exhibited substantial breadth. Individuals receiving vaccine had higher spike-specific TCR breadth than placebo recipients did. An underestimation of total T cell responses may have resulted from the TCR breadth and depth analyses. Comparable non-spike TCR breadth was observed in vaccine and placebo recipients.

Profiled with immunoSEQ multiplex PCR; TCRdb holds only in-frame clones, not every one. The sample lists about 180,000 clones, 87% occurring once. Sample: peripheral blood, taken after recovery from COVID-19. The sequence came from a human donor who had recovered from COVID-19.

Written as DNA, the CDR3 is TGTGCCAGCAGTTCGTCCCCCTACGGGAGGGGGTCCTACAATGAGCAGTTCTTC. Amino acids: CASSSSPYGRGSYNEQFF. The chain joins TRBV27 to TRBJ2-1, with 8 bases aligning to TRBD2. The CDR3 extends over 18 amino acids. CDR1 and CDR2 from the germline V gene are MNHEY and SMNVEV (reference sequence). J was trimmed by 1 base and V by 4 bases; bases with no gene match: 12.